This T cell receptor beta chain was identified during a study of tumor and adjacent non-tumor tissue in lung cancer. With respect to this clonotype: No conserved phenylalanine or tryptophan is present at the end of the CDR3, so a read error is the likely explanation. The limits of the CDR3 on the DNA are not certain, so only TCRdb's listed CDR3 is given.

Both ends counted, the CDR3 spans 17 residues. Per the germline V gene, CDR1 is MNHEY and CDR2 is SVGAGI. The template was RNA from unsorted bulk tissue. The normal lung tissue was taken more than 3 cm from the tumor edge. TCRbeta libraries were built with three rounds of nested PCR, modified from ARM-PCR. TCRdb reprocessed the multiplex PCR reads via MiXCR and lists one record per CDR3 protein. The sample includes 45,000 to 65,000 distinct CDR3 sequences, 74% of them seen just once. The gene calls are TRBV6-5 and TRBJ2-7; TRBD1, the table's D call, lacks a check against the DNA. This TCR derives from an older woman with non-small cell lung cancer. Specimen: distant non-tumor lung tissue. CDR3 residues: CASSPGQGLLFSYEQYL.